This T cell receptor beta chain was profiled in a study of blood T cell repertoires in COVID-19. Data came from immunoSEQ multiplex PCR; TCRdb stores just in-frame clones and leaves some out. The sample has 190,000 or so clones, 80% to 90% seen once. Cohort assignment relied on participant-reported clinical history. The recovered donors of Cohort 3 showed two negative PCRs, clearance, or symptom resolution. Germline V lookup: CDR1 MDHEN, CDR2 SYDVKM. V lost 5 bases, J lost 5 bases, and 22 bases lay in between. The CDR3 consists of 17 residues. The receptor's source is a man between 40 and 49 years old who had recovered from COVID-19. The chain recombines TRBV28 with TRBJ2-1; TRBD2 is a possible D gene (7 bases). The sample consisted of PBMCs or T cells enriched from blood (not recorded which). CDR3 sequence reads: CASSGTINQGLDNEQFF. In DNA form, the CDR3 reads TGTGCCAGCAGTGGGACAATAAACCAAGGACTAGACAATGAGCAGTTCTTC.